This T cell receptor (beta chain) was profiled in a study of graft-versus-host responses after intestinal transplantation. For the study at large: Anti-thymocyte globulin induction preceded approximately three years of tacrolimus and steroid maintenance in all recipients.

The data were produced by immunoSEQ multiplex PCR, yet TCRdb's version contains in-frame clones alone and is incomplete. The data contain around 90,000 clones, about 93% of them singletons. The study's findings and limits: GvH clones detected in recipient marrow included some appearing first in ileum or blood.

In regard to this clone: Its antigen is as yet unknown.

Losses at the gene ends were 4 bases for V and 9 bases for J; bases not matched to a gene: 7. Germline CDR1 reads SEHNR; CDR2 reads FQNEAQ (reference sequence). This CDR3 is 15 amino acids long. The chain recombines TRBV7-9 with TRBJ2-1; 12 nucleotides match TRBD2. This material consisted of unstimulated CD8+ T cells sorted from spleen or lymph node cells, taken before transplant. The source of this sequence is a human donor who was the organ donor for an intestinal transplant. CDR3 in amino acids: CASSSTSGRKGEQFF. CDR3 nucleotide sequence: TGTGCCAGCAGCTCGACTAGCGGGAGAAAAGGTGAGCAGTTCTTC.